The present T cell receptor beta chain was sequenced within a study of shared clonotypes between healthy human individuals. Broader study findings: Naive CD4 clonotypes were shared across several donors at roughly 5.3%.

Trimming cost V 7 bases and J 4 bases, with 16 bases left between them. The length of the CDR3 is 15 residues. Germline values: CDR1 LNHDA, CDR2 SQIVND (reference sequence). With respect to this clone: Antigen specificity is unknown.

The table came from immunoSEQ multiplex PCR; TCRdb's copy has only in-frame clones and leaves some out. The sample yields 2 million to 2.5 million clones, approximately 94% seen once. The clonotype comes from a man younger than 35 in good health. The specimen sequenced was naive CD4+ T cells sorted from blood. The subset is: CD45RA+ positively selected. V usage is TRBV19 and J usage is TRBJ2-2, with D possibly TRBD1 on 6 matching bases. Written as DNA, the CDR3 is TGTGCCAGTATCCGGTCAGGGGTGAGCACCGGGGAGCTGTTTTTT. This translates into CASIRSGVSTGELFF.